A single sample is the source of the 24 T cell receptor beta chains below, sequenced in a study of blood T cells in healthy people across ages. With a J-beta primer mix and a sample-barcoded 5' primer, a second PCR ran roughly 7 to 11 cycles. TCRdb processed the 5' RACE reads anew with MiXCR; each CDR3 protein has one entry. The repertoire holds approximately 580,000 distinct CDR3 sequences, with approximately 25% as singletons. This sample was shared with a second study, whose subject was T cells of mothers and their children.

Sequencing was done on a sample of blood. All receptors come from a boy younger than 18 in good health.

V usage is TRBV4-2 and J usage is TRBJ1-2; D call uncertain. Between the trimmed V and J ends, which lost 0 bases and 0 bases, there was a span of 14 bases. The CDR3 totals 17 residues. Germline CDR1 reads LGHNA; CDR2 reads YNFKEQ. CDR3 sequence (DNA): TGTGCCAGCAGCCAAGATAGGATGGCCGACGCTAACTATGGCTACACCTTC. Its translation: CASSQDRMADANYGYTF.

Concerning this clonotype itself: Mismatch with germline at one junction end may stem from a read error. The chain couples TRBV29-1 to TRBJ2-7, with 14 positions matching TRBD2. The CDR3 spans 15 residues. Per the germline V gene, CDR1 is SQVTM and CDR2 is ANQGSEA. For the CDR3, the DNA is TGCAGCGTCGAAGGGACTAGCGGGAGCTCCTACGAGCAGTACTTC. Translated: CSVEGTSGSSYEQYF.

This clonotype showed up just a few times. As DNA, the CDR3 is TGTGCCAGCAGCCGGGGGCCCGAAGCTGGAAACACCATATATTTT. Translating gives CASSRGPEAGNTIYF. V and J are TRBV3-1 and TRBJ1-3; tentative D call: TRBD1 (6 bases). This CDR3 contains 15 residues. The germline V and J ends were trimmed by 4 bases and 2 bases, with 12 bases remaining between them. CDR1 is LGHDT, CDR2 YNNKEL, per germline (reference sequence).

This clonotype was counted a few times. As DNA, the CDR3 is TGTGCCAGCAGTCCCCGCAGAATTGATGAAAAACTGTTTTTT. Translating gives CASSPRRIDEKLFF. The chain combines TRBV27 with TRBJ1-4; D remains unclear. The CDR3 length is 14 residues. Looked up from germline, CDR1 is MNHEY and CDR2 is SMNVEV (reference sequence). The germline V and J ends were trimmed by 5 bases and 6 bases, with 13 bases remaining between them.

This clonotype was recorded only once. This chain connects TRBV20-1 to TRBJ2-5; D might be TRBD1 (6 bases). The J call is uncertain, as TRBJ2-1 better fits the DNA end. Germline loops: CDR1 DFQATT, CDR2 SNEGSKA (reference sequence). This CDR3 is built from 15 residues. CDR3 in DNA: TGCAGTGCTAGAGTTTACAGGGACCTAACCTACGAGCAGTTCTTC. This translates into CSARVYRDLTYEQFF.

The CDR3 is CASSPPGRDEQYF. For the CDR3, the DNA is TGTGCCAGCTCACCACCAGGCAGGGACGAGCAGTACTTC. The J gene is TRBJ2-5, the V gene TRBV18; a weak D match, TRBD1 (5 bases). Matching the DNA end better, TRBJ2-7 makes the J call doubtful. The CDR3 spans 13 residues. Per germline, CDR1 KGHSH and CDR2 LQKENI.

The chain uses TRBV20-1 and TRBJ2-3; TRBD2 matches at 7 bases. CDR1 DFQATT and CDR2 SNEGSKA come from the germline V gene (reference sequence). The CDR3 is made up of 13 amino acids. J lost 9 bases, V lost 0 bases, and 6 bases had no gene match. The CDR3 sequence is CSARDQLAQTQYF. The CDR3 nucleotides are TGCAGTGCTAGAGATCAACTAGCGCAGACGCAGTATTTT.

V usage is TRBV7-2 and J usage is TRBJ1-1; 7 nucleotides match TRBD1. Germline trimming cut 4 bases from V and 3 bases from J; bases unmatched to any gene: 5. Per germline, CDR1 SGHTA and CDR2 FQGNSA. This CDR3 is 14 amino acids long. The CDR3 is CASSSRTGDTEAFF. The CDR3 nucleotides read TGTGCCAGCAGCTCGCGTACAGGGGACACTGAAGCTTTCTTT.

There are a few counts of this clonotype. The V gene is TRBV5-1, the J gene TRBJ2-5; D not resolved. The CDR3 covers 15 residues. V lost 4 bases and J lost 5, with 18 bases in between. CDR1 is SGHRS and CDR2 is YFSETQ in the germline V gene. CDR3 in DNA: TGCGCCAGCAGCGGAAGCATGGCAGTTGGGGAGACCCAGTACTTC. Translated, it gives CASSGSMAVGETQYF.

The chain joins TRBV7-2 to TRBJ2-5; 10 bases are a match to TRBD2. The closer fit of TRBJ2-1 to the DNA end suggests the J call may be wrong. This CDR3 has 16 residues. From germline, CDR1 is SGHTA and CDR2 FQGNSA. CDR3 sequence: CASSLESSGSRDEQFF. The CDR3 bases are TGTGCCAGCAGCTTAGAATCTAGCGGGAGCCGAGATGAGCAGTTCTTC.

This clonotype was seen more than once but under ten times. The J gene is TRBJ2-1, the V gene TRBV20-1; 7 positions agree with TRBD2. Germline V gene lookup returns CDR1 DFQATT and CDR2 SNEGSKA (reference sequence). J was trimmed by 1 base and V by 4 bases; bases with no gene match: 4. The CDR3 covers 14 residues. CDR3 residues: CSATGTTSYNEQFF. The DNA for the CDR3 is TGCAGTGCTACCGGGACTACTTCCTACAATGAGCAGTTCTTC.

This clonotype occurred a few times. The CDR3 spells CASSNPGQGSYEQYF. CDR3 DNA: TGTGCCAGTAGTAACCCGGGACAGGGCTCCTACGAGCAGTACTTC. V usage is TRBV19 and J usage is TRBJ2-7; 9 bases map to TRBD1. Germline V gives CDR1 LNHDA, CDR2 SQIVND (reference sequence). V shed 4 bases and J 0 bases; nucleotides not matched to a gene: 4. The CDR3 is 15 residues long.

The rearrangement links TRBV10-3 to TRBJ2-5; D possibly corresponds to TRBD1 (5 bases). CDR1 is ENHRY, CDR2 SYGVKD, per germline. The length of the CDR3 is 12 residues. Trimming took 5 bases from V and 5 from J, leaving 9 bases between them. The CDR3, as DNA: TGTGCCATCAGTCCAGGGATCGAGACCCAGTACTTC. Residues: CAISPGIETQYF.

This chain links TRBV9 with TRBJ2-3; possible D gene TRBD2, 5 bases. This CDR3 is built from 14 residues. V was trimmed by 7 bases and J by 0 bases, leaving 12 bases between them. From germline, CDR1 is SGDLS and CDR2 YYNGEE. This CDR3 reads CASGGGGSTDTQYF. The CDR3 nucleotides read TGTGCCAGCGGTGGTGGCGGGAGCACAGATACGCAGTATTTT.

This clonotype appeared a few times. This CDR3 is CASSQTGTSGFKETQYF. The CDR3 coding sequence is TGTGCCAGCAGCCAGACCGGGACTAGCGGGTTTAAAGAGACCCAGTACTTC. This chain uses TRBV28 with TRBJ2-5; 12 bases match TRBD2. CDR1 MDHEN and CDR2 SYDVKM come from the germline V gene. The V and J ends lost 6 bases and 3 bases, in that order; junction bases with no gene match: 11. This CDR3 region has 17 residues.

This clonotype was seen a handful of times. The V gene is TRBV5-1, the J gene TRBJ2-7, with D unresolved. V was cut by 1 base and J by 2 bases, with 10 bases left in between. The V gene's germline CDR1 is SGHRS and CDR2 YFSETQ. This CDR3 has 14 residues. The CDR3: CASSLMVGTYEQYF. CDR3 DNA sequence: TGCGCCAGCAGCTTGATGGTAGGGACCTACGAGCAGTACTTC.

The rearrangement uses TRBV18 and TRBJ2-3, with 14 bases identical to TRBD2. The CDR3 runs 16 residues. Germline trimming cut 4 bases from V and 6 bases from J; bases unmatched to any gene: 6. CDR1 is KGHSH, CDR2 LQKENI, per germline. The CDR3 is CASSLGTSGSKDTQYF. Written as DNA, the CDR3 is TGTGCCAGCTCACTCGGGACTAGCGGGAGTAAGGATACGCAGTATTTT.

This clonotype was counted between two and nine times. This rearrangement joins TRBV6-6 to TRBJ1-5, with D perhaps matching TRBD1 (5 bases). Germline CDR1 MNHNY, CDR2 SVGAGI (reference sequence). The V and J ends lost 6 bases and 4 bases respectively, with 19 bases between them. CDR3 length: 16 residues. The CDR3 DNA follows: TGTGCCAGCAGAAATAAAACAGGAGTGAAGAATCAGCCCCAGCATTTT. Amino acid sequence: CASRNKTGVKNQPQHF.

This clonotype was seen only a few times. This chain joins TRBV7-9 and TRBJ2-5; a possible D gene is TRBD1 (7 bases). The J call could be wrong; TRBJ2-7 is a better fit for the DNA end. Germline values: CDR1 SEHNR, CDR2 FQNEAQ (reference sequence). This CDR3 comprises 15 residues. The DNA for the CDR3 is TGTGCCAGCAGCTTAGACCAGGGGGGCTCCTACGAGCAGTACTTC. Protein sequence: CASSLDQGGSYEQYF.

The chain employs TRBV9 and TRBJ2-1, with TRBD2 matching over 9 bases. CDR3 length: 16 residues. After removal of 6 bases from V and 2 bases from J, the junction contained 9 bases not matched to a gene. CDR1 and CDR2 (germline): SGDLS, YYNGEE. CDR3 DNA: TGTGCCAGCATCCAAGCCCCTAGCGGGACCTACAATGAGCAGTTCTTC. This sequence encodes CASIQAPSGTYNEQFF.

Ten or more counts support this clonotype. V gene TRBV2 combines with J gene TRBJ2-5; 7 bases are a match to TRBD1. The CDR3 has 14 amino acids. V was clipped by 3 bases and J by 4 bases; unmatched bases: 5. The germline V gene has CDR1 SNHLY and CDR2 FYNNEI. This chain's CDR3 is CASSEAWDRETQYF. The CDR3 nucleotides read TGTGCCAGCAGTGAGGCCTGGGACAGAGAGACCCAGTACTTC.

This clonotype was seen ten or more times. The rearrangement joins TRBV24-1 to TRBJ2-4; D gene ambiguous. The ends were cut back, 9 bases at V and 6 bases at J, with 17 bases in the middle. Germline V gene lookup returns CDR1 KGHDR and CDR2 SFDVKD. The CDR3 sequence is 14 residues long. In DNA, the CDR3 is TGTGCCACCCCCATTTGGTTCGAGAGAAACATTCAGTACTTC. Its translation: CATPIWFERNIQYF.

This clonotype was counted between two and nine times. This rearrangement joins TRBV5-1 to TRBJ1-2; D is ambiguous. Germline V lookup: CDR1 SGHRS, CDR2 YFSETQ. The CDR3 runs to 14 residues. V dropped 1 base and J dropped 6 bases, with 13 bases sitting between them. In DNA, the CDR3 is TGCGCCAGCAGCTTGTGGGCGGTTGTCGATGGCTACACCTTC. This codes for CASSLWAVVDGYTF.

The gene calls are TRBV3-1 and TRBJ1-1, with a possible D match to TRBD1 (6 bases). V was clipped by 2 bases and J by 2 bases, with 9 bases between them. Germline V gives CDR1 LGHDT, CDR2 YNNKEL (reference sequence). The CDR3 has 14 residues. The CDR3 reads CASSQFGGNTEAFF. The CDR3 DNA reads TGTGCCAGCAGCCAATTCGGGGGCAACACTGAAGCTTTCTTT.